These 2 T cell receptor beta chains share one sample of origin, sequenced in a study of monozygotic twins with inflammatory bowel disease. After re-calling the 5' RACE reads, TCRdb lists one entry per CDR3 protein, DNA absent. The sample holds over 200,000 distinct CDR3 sequences. The source material was blood. These receptors all stem from a human donor with ulcerative colitis or Crohn's disease, or a healthy co-twin of an affected twin (not recorded which).

V usage is TRBV29-1 and J usage is TRBJ1-2. CDR3 length: 11 amino acids. In germline, CDR1 is SQVTM, CDR2 ANQGSEA. CDR3 region: CSVEERYGYTF.

CDR3 sequence reads: CASSSQPGRDTEQFF. The rearrangement joins TRBV5-1 to TRBJ2-1; TCRdb's assignment of TRBD1 cannot be checked, as there is no DNA. The CDR3 is 15 residues long. Germline CDR1 reads SGHRS; CDR2 reads YFSETQ. The entire variable domain, with the rest obtained from reference TRBV5-1 and TRBJ2-1, is as follows: KAGVTQTPRYLIKTRGQQVTLSCSPISGHRSVSWYQQTPGQGLQFLFEYFSETQRNKGNFPGRFSGRQFSNSRSEMNVSTLELGDSALYLCASSSQPGRDTEQFFGPGTRLTVL.